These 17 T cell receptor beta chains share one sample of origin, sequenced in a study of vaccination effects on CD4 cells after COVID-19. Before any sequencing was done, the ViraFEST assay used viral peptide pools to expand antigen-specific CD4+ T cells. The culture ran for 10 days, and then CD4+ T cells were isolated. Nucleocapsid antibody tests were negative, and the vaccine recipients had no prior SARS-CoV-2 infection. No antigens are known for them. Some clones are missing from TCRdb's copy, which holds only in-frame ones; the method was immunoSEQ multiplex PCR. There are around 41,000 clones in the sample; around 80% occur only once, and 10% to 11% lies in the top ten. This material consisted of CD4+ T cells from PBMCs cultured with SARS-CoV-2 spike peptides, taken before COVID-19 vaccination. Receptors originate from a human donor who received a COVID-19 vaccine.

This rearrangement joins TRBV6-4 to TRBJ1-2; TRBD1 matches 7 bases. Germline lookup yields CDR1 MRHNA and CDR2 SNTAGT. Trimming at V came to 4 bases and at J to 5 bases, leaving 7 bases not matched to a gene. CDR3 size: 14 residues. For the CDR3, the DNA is TGTGCCAGCAGTGTACAGGGGTGGGAATATGGCTACACCTTC. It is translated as CASSVQGWEYGYTF.

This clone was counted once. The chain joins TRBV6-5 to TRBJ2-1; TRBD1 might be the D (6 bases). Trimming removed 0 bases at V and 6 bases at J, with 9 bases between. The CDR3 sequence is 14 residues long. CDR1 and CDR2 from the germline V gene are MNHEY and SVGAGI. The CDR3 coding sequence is TGTGCCAGCAGTTACTCGAGGGGGTTCAATGAGCAGTTCTTC. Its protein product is CASSYSRGFNEQFF.

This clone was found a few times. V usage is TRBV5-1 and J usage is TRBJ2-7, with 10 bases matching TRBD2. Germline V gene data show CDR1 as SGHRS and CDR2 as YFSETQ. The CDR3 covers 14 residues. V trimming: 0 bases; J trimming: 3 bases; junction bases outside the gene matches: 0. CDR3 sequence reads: CASSLVAGGYEQYV. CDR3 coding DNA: TGCGCCAGCAGCTTGGTAGCGGGGGGCTACGAGCAGTACGTC.

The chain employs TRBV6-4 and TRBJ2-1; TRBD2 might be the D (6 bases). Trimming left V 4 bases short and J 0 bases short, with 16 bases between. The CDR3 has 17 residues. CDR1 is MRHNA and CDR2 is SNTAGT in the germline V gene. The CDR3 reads CASSARTSSGSYNEQFF. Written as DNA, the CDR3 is TGTGCCAGCAGTGCTAGAACTAGCTCAGGCTCCTACAATGAGCAGTTCTTC.

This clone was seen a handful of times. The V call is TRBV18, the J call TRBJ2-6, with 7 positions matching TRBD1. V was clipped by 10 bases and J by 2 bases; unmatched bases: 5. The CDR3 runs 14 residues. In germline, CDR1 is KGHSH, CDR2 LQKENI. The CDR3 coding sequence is TGTGCCACCTCGGGACAGACTGGGGCCAACGTCCTGACTTTC. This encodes CATSGQTGANVLTF.

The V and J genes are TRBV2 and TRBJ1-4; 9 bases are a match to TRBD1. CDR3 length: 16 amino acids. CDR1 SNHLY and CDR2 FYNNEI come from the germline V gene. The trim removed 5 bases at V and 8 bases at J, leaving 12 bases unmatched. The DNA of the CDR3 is TGTGCCAGCAGTCCTCCCGGGACAGGGCCAGGCGAAAAACTGTTTTTT. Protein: CASSPPGTGPGEKLFF.

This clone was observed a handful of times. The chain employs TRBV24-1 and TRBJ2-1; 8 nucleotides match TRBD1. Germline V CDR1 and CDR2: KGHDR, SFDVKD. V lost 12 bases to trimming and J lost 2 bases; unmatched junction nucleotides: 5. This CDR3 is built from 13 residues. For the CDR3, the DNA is TGTGCCGCCGGACAGGGCCCCTACAATGAGCAGTTCTTC. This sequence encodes CAAGQGPYNEQFF.

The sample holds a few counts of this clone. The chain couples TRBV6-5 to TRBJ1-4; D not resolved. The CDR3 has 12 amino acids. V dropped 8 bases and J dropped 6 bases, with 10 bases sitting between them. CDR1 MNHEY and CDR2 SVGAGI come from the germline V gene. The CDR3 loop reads CASEGNDEKLFF. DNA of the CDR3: TGTGCCAGCGAGGGTAATGATGAAAAACTGTTTTTT.

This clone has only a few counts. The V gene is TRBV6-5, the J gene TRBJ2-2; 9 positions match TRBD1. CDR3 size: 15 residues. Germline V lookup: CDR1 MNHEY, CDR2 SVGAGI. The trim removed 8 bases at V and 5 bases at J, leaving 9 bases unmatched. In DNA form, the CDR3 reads TGTGCCAGCGGGGCGGGACAGGGTAGGACCGGGGAGCTGTTTTTT. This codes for CASGAGQGRTGELFF.

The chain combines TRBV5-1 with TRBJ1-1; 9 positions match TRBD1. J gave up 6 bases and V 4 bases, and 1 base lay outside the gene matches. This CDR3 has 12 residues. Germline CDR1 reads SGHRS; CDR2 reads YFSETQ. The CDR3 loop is CASSDRGSEAFF. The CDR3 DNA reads TGCGCCAGCAGCGACAGGGGGTCTGAAGCTTTCTTT.

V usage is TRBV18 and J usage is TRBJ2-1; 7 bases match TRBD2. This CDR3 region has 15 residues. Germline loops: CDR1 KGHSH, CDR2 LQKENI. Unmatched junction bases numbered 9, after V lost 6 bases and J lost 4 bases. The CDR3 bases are TGTGCCAGCTCTTCTAATCTAGCGGAGTACAATGAGCAGTTCTTC. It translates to CASSSNLAEYNEQFF.

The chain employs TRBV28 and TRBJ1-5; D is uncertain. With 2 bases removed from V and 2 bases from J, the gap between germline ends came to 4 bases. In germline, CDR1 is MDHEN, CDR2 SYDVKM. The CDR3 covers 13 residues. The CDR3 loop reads CASSLDRNQPQHF. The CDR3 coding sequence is TGTGCCAGCAGTTTAGACCGCAATCAGCCCCAGCATTTT.

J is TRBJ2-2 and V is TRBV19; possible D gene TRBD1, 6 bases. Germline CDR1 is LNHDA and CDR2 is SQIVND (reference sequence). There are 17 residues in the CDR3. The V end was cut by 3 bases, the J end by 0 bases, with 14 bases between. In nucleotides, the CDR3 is TGTGCCAGTAGTATTTTATTAGGGGGAGCGAACACCGGGGAGCTGTTTTTT. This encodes CASSILLGGANTGELFF.

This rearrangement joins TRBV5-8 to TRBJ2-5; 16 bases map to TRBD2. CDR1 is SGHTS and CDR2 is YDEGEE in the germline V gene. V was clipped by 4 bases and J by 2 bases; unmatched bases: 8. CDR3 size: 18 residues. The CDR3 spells CASSPPGLAGGIQETQYF. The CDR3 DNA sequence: TGTGCCAGCAGCCCCCCGGGACTAGCGGGGGGGATACAAGAGACCCAGTACTTC.

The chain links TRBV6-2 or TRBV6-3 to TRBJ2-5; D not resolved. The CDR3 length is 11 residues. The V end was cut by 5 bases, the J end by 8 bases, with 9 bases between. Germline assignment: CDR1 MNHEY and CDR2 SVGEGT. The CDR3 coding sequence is TGTGCCAGCAGTACGACCACCACCCAGTACTTC. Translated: CASSTTTTQYF.

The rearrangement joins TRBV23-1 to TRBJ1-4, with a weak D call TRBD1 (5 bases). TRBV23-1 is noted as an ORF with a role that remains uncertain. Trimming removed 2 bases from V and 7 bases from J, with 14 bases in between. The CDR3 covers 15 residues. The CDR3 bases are TGCGCCAGCAGTCAAGAACAGGCGGCAGGTGAAAAACTGTTTTTT. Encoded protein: CASSQEQAAGEKLFF.

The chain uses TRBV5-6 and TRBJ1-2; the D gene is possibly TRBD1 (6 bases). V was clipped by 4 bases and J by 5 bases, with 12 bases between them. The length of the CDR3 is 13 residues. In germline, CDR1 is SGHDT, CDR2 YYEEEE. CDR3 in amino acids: CASSLQGPYGYTF. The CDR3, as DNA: TGTGCCAGCAGCCTACAGGGCCCTTATGGCTACACCTTC.